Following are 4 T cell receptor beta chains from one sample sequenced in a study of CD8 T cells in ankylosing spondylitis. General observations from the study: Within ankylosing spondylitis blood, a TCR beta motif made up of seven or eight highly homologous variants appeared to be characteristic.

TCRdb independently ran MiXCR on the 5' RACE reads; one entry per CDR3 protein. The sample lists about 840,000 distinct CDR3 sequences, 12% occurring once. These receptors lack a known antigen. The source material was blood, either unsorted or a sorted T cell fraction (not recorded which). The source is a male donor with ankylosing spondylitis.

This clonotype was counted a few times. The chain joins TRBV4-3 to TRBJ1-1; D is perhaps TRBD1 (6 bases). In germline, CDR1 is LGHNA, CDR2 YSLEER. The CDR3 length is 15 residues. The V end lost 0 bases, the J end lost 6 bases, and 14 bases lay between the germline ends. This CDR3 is CASSQDFGGRAEAFF. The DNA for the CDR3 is TGCGCCAGCAGCCAAGATTTCGGGGGCCGGGCTGAAGCTTTCTTT.

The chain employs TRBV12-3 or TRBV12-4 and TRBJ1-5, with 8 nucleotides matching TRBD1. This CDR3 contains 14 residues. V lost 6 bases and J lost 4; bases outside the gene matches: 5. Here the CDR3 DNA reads TGTGCCAGCAGCCGGACAGGGAAGAATCAGCCCCAGCATTTT. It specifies CASSRTGKNQPQHF.

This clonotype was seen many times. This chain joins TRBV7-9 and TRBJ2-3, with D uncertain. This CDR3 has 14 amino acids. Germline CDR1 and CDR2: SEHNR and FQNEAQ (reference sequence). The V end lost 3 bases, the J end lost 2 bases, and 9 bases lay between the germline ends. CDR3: CASSFGKNTDTQYF. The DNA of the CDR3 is TGTGCCAGCAGCTTTGGAAAGAACACAGATACGCAGTATTTT.

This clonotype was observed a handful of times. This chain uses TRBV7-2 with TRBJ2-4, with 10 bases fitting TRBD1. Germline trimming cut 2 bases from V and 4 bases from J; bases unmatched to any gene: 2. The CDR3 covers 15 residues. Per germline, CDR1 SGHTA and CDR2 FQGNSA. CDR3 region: CASSLRQGAKNIQYF. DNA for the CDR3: TGTGCCAGCAGCTTAAGACAGGGGGCTAAAAACATTCAGTACTTC.